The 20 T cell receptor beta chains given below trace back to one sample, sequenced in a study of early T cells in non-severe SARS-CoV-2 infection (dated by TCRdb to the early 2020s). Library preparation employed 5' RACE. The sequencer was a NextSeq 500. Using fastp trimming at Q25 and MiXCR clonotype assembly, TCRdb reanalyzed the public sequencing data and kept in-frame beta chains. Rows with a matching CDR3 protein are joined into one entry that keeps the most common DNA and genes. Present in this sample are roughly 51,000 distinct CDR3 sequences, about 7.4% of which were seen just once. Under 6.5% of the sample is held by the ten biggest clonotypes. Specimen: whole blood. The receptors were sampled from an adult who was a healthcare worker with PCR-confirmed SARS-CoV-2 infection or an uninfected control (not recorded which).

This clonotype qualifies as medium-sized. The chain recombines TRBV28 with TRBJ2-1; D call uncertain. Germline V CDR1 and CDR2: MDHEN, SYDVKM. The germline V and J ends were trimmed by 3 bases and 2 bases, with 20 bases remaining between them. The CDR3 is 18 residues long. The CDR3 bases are TGTGCCAGCAGTTTCCCAAGAACAGAGGAACTGACCTACAATGAGCAGTTCTTC. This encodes CASSFPRTEELTYNEQFF.

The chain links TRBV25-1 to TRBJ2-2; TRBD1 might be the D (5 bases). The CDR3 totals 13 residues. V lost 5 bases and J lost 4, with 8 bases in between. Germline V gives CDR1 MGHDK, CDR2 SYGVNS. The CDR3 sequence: CASSWTRTGELFF. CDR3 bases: TGTGCCAGCAGTTGGACACGCACCGGGGAGCTGTTTTTT.

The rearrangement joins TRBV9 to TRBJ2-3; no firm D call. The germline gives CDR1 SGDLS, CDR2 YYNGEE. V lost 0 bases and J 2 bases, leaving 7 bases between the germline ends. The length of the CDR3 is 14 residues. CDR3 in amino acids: CASSVARYTDTQYF. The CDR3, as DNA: TGTGCCAGCAGCGTAGCACGGTACACAGATACGCAGTATTTT.

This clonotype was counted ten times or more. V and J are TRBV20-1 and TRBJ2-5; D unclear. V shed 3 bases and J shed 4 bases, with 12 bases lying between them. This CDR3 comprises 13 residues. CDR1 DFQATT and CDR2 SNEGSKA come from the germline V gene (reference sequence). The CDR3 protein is CSARLDTRETQYF. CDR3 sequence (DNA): TGCAGTGCTAGGCTAGACACGCGAGAGACCCAGTACTTC.

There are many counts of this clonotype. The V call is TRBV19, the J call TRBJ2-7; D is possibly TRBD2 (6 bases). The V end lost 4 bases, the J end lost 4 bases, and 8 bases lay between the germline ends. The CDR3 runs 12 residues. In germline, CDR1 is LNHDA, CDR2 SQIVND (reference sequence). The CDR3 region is CASSRGLYEQYF. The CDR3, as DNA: TGTGCCAGTAGTAGGGGACTGTACGAGCAGTACTTC.

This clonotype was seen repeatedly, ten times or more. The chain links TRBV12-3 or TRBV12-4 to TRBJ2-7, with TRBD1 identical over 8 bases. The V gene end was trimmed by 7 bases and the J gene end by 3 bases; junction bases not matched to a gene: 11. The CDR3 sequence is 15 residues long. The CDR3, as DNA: TGTGCCAGCACCCAGACAGGGGTCTCCTTCTACGAGCAGTACTTC. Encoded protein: CASTQTGVSFYEQYF.

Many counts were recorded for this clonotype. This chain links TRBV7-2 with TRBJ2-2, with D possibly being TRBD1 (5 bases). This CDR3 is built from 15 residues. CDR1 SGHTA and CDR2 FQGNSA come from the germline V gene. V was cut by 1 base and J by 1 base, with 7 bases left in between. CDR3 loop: CASSLGTMNTGELFF. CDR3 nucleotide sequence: TGTGCCAGCAGCTTAGGGACAATGAACACCGGGGAGCTGTTTTTT.

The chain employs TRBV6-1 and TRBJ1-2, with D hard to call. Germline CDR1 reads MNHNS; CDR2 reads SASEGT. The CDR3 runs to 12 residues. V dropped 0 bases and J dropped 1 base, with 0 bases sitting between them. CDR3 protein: CASSEANYGYTF. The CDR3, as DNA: TGTGCCAGCAGTGAAGCTAACTATGGCTACACCTTC.

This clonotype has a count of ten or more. As DNA, the CDR3 is TGCAGCGGGGGCACAGATACGCAGTATTTT. Translating it yields CSGGTDTQYF. This chain connects TRBV29-1 to TRBJ2-3; no clear D gene. Trimming stripped 7 bases from V and 1 base from J, with 3 bases between. Germline CDR1 SQVTM, CDR2 ANQGSEA. The CDR3 contains 10 residues.

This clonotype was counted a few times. The DNA for the CDR3 is TGTGCCAGCAGCCAACGCACAGATACGCAGTATTTT. It is translated as CASSQRTDTQYF. The chain links TRBV7-2 to TRBJ2-3; D unclear. Germline V gene sequence: CDR1 SGHTA, CDR2 FQGNSA. The CDR3 is made up of 12 amino acids. V was trimmed by 5 bases and J by 1 base, leaving 4 bases between them.

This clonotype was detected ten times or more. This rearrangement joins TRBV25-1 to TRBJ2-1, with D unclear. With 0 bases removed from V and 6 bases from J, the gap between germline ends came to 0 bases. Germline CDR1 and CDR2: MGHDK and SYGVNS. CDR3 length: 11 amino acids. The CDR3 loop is CASSEYNEQFF. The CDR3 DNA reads TGTGCCAGCAGTGAATACAATGAGCAGTTCTTC.

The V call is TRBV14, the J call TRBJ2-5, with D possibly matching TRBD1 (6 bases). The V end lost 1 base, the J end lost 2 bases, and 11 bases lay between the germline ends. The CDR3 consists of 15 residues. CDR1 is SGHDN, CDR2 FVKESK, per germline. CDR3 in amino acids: CASSQADSPQETQYF. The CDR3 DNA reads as TGTGCCAGCAGCCAAGCGGACAGCCCGCAAGAGACCCAGTACTTC.

CDR3 DNA: TGTGCCAGCAGCCAAGAAGGGGGCTATGGCTACACCTTC. Protein sequence: CASSQEGGYGYTF. The chain joins TRBV4-2 to TRBJ1-2; weak D call: TRBD1 (6 bases). Germline CDR1 reads LGHNA; CDR2 reads YNFKEQ. Trimming shortened V by 0 bases and J by 4 bases, and 6 bases separated the two germline ends. The CDR3 runs 13 residues.

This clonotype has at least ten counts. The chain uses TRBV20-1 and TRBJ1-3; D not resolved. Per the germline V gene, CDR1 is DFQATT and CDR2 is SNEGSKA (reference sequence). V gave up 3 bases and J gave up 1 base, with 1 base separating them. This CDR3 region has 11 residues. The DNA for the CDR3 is TGCAGTGCTAGTTCTGGAAACACCATATATTTT. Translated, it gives CSASSGNTIYF.

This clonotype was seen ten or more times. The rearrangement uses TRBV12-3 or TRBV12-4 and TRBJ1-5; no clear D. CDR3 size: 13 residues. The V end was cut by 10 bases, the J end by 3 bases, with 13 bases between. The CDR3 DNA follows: TGTGCCACCAAGGCGGGGATCAATCAGCCCCAGCATTTT. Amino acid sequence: CATKAGINQPQHF.

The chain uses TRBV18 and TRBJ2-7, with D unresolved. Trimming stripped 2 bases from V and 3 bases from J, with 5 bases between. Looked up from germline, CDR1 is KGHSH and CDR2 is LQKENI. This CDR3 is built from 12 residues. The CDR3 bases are TGTGCCAGCTCACCAAGTGACTACGAGCAGTACTTC. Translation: CASSPSDYEQYF.

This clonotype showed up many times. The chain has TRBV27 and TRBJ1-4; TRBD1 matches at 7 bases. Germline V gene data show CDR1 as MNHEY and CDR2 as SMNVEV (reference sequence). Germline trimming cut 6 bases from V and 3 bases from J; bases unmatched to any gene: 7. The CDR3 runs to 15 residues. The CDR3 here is CASSITTGSNEKLFF. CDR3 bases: TGTGCCAGCAGCATTACGACAGGGTCTAATGAAAAACTGTTTTTT.

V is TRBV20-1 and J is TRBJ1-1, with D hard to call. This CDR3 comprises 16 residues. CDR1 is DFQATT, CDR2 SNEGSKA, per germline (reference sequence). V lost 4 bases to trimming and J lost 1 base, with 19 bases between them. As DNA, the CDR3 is TGCAGTGCTACCAACCCCTGGTCACGGACGAACACTGAAGCTTTCTTT. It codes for CSATNPWSRTNTEAFF.

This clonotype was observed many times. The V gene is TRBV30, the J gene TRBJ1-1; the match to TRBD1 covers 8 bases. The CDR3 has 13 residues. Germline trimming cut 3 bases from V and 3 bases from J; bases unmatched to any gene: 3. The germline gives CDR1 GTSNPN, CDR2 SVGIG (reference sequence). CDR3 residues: CAWRMTGDTEAFF. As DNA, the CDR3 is TGTGCCTGGAGGATGACAGGGGACACTGAAGCTTTCTTT.

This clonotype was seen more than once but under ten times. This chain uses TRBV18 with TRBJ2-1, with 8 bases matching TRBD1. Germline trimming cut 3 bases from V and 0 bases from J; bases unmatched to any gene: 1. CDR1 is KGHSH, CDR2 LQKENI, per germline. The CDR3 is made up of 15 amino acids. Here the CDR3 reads CASSPGQDSYNEQFF. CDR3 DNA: TGTGCCAGCTCACCGGGACAGGACTCCTACAATGAGCAGTTCTTC.